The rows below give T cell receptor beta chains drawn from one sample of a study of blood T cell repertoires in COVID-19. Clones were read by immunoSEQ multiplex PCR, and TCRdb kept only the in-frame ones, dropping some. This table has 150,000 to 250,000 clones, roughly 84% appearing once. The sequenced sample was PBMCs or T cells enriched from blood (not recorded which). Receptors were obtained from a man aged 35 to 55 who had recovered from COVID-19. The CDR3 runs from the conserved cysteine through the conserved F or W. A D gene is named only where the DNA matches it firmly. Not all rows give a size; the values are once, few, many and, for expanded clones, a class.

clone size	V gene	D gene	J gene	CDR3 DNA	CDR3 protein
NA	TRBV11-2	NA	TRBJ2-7	TGTGCCAGCAGCTTAGAGCGGACTTCAAGCTACGAGCAGTACTTC	CASSLERTSSYEQYF
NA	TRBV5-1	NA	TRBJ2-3	TGCGCCAGCAGCTCCGACAGGCAGTGGGGAGATACGCAGTATTTT	CASSSDRQWGDTQYF
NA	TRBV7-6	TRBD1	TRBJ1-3	TGTGCCAGCAGCTTAAGAACAGGGGGGTCTGGAAACACCATATATTTT	CASSLRTGGSGNTIYF
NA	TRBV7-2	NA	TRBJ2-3	TGTGCCAGCAGCTTATATAGCACAGATACGCAGTATTTT	CASSLYSTDTQYF
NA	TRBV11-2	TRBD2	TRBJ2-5	TGTGCCAGCAGCTTAGGTGTCGGGGGGGCCCTACAAGAGACCCAGTACTTC	CASSLGVGGALQETQYF
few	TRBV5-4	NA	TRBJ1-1	TGTGCCAGCAGCCCGACACCCATGAACACTGAAGCTTTCTTT	CASSPTPMNTEAFF
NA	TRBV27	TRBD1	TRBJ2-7	TGTGCCAGCAGTGCAGGACGACAGGGTAGGTGGGACGAGCAGTACTTC	CASSAGRQGRWDEQYF
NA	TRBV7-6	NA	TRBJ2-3	TGTGCCAGCAGCTTAGACGTTGCGGCAGATACGCAGTATTTT	CASSLDVAADTQYF
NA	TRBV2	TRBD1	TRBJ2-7	TGTGCCAGCAGTGAAGACGGACAGGGGGCGGTCTACGAGCAGTACTTC	CASSEDGQGAVYEQYF
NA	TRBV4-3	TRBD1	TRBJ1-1	TGCGCCAGCAGCCAAGATTTTTCCGGGACAGGATCTTTCTTT	CASSQDFSGTGSFF
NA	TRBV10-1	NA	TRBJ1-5	TGCGCCAGCCTGGTTTCGCGCCCCAATCAGCCCCAGCATTTT	CASLVSRPNQPQHF
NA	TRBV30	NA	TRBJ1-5	TGTGCCGCTTCGACTCAAGGCGATCAGCCCCAGCATTTT	CAASTQGDQPQHF
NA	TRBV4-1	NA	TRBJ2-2	TGCGCCAGCAGCCAAGACAGGGGCCATAACACCGGGGAGCTGTTTTTT	CASSQDRGHNTGELFF
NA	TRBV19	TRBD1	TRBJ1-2	TGTGCCAGTAGTGTCTCTCAAGGGACAGGGGGACGTGGCTACACCTTC	CASSVSQGTGGRGYTF
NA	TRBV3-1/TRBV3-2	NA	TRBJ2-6	TGTGCCAGCAGCCAAGACGGAGGGTGGGTTCCTGGGGCCAACGTCCTGACTTTC	CASSQDGGWVPGANVLTF
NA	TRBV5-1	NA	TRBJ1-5	TGCGCCAGCAGCTTGGTTCGGGACTCGCATAGCAATCAGCCCCAGCATTTT	CASSLVRDSHSNQPQHF
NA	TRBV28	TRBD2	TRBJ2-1	TGTGCCAGCAGTCCACTCGGACTAGCGGGGGGATCCTCCTACAATGAGCAGTTCTTC	CASSPLGLAGGSSYNEQFF
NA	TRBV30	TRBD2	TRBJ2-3	TGTGCCCTAGCGGGGGGCCCCGATACGCAGTATTTT	CALAGGPDTQYF
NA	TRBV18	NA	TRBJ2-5	TGTGCCAGCTCACCGGAGTACCAAGAGACCCAGTACTTC	CASSPEYQETQYF
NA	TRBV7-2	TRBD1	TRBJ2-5	TGTGCCAGCAGCTCGGACAGGGCCGAAGAGACCCAGTACTTC	CASSSDRAEETQYF
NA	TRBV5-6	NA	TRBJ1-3	TGTGCCAGCAGCTTGTTACAGAACTCTGGAAACACCATATATTTT	CASSLLQNSGNTIYF
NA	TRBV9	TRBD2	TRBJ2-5	TGTGCCAGCAGCGTAGCGCTAGCGGAGCAAGAGACCCAGTACTTC	CASSVALAEQETQYF
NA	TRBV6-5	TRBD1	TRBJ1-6	TGTGCCAGCAGATTAGACAGGGTTTATTCACCCCTCCACTTT	CASRLDRVYSPLHF
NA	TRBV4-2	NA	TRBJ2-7	TGTGCCAGCAGCCAAGGCGGGGATAGGGACGAGCAGTACTTC	CASSQGGDRDEQYF
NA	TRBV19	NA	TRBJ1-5	TGTGCCAGTACCACGGACAGAATCAATCAGCCCCAGCATTTT	CASTTDRINQPQHF
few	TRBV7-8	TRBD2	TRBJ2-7	TGTGCCAGCAGCCTTACTAGCGGGGCGACAACGAGGGAGCAGTACTTC	CASSLTSGATTREQYF
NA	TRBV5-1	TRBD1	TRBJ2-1	TGCGCCAGCAGCTGGGACAGGGTCACGAATGAGCAGTTCTTC	CASSWDRVTNEQFF